Listed below are T cell receptor beta chains from one sample, sequenced in a study of blood T cell repertoires in COVID-19. Repertoires were generated with immunoSEQ multiplex PCR, while TCRdb's copy carries only in-frame clones and drops some. The sample carries about 200,000 clones, about 88% recorded once. The sample was peripheral blood. The receptors shown here come from a man aged 35-49 years with acute or convalescent COVID-19. CDR3s include the opening cysteine and the closing phenylalanine or tryptophan. D genes are given only for firm matches. Clone size, where shown, is once, few, many, or a class for clones that have expanded.

J: TRBJ2-7; V: TRBV15; D: TRBD2; size: once; length: 18; DNA: TGTGCCACCAGCAGAGGTGGTAGCGGGAGAGGGGACGTAGGCGAGCAGTACTTC; CDR3: CATSRGGSGRGDVGEQYF
J: TRBJ2-7; V: TRBV30; D: TRBD2; size: .; length: 13; DNA: TGTGCCTGGAGTGTGGGGGGGGTCTACGAGCAGTACTTC; CDR3: CAWSVGGVYEQYF
J: TRBJ2-3; V: TRBV11-3; D: TRBD2; size: .; length: 16; DNA: TGTGCCAGCAGCTTAGGGACTAGCCGGGGCACAGATACGCAGTATTTT; CDR3: CASSLGTSRGTDTQYF
J: TRBJ1-4; V: TRBV4-3; D: .; size: .; length: 16; DNA: TGCGCCAGCAGCCAAGATAGGGGGTTGAGTAATGAAAAACTGTTTTTT; CDR3: CASSQDRGLSNEKLFF
J: TRBJ1-1; V: TRBV30; D: .; size: .; length: 12; DNA: TGTGCCTGGAGTGCACTTTACACTGAAGCTTTCTTT; CDR3: CAWSALYTEAFF
J: TRBJ2-1; V: TRBV30; D: TRBD2; size: .; length: 16; DNA: TGTGCCTGGAGTATTATTCCGGCGGGAGGCTACAATGAGCAGTTCTTC; CDR3: CAWSIIPAGGYNEQFF
J: TRBJ2-2; V: TRBV24-1; D: .; size: .; length: 14; DNA: TGTGCCACCAGTGCAGGGGATTGGGACGGGGAGCTGTTTTTT; CDR3: CATSAGDWDGELFF
J: TRBJ2-7; V: TRBV30; D: .; size: .; length: 14; DNA: TGTGCCTGGAGTGCGGAATTGGGCCCCTACGAGCAGTACTTC; CDR3: CAWSAELGPYEQYF
J: TRBJ1-1; V: TRBV18; D: .; size: .; length: 15; DNA: TGTGCCAGCTCACCACCAGCGCGGCTCAACACTGAAGCTTTCTTT; CDR3: CASSPPARLNTEAFF
J: TRBJ2-5; V: TRBV7-9; D: .; size: .; length: 16; DNA: TGTGCCAGCAGCTTCCCACCCCAAGGAGTCGGGGAGACCCAGTACTTC; CDR3: CASSFPPQGVGETQYF
J: TRBJ2-3; V: TRBV4-2; D: .; size: .; length: 16; DNA: TGTGCCAGCAGCCAAGAGACCGGGGGAGGCACAGATACGCAGTATTTT; CDR3: CASSQETGGGTDTQYF
J: TRBJ1-1; V: TRBV7-9; D: TRBD1; size: .; length: 13; DNA: TGTGCCAGCAGCCCCGCAGGGGGCACTGAAGCTTTCTTT; CDR3: CASSPAGGTEAFF
J: TRBJ2-1; V: TRBV5-1; D: .; size: .; length: 14; DNA: TGCGCCAGCAGCTTGGGAATCTCGGGGGATGAGCAGTTCTTC; CDR3: CASSLGISGDEQFF
J: TRBJ1-1; V: TRBV5-5; D: .; size: .; length: 15; DNA: TGTGCCAGCAGCTTAGATCTACAGGCGTACACTGAAGCTTTCTTT; CDR3: CASSLDLQAYTEAFF
J: TRBJ2-7; V: TRBV28; D: TRBD2; size: .; length: 14; DNA: TGTGCCAGCAGTCTCAGCGGGAAGGGCTACGAGCAGTACTTC; CDR3: CASSLSGKGYEQYF
J: TRBJ2-5; V: TRBV10-3; D: TRBD2; size: .; length: 16; DNA: TGTGCCATCAGTGAGGGACTAGCGGGGTACCAAGAGACCCAGTACTTC; CDR3: CAISEGLAGYQETQYF
J: TRBJ1-2; V: TRBV23-1; D: .; size: once; length: 15; DNA: TGCGCCAGCACAATCGTTTTACCTAGGGGCTATGGCTACACCTTC; CDR3: CASTIVLPRGYGYTF
J: TRBJ1-3; V: TRBV30; D: .; size: .; length: 13; DNA: TGTGCCTGGAGGTTAGATTCTGGAAACACCATATATTTT; CDR3: CAWRLDSGNTIYF
J: TRBJ1-1; V: TRBV5-1; D: TRBD1; size: .; length: 13; DNA: TGCGCCAGCAGCTCTGGGACAGGGTCTGAAGCTTTCTTT; CDR3: CASSSGTGSEAFF
J: TRBJ2-4; V: TRBV5-1; D: .; size: .; length: 14; DNA: TGCGCCAGCAGCTTCAACGAACGGGGGAACATTCAGTACTTC; CDR3: CASSFNERGNIQYF
J: TRBJ1-3; V: TRBV5-4; D: .; size: .; length: 13; DNA: TGTGCCAGCAGCCTAGACGGCGGAAACACCATATATTTT; CDR3: CASSLDGGNTIYF
J: TRBJ2-2; V: TRBV6-5; D: TRBD1; size: once; length: 15; DNA: TGTGCCAGCAGAGGGACAGGGAGGAACACCGGGGAGCTGTTTTTT; CDR3: CASRGTGRNTGELFF
J: TRBJ1-2; V: TRBV6-4; D: .; size: once; length: 13; DNA: TGTGCCAGCAGTGACAACAACGACTATGGCTACACCTTC; CDR3: CASSDNNDYGYTF
J: TRBJ1-2; V: TRBV9; D: TRBD1; size: .; length: 15; DNA: TGTGCCAGCAGCGGATGGGACAGGGAATTTGATGGCTACACCTTC; CDR3: CASSGWDREFDGYTF
J: TRBJ2-7; V: TRBV21-1; D: .; size: .; length: 14; DNA: TGTGCCAGCAGACCGGGACAGGCCTTGTACGAGCAGTACTTC; CDR3: CASRPGQALYEQYF
J: TRBJ1-4; V: TRBV11-2; D: TRBD1; size: .; length: 15; DNA: TGTGCCAGCAGCCACAGGGGGGGAACTAATGAAAAACTGTTTTTT; CDR3: CASSHRGGTNEKLFF
J: TRBJ2-3; V: TRBV29-1; D: .; size: .; length: 14; DNA: TGCAGCGTTGTTTGGGCAGGGGTAGTGGATACGCAGTATTTT; CDR3: CSVVWAGVVDTQYF
J: TRBJ2-5; V: TRBV5-4; D: TRBD2; size: .; length: 15; DNA: TGTGCCAGCAGCCAGGGACTAGCGGGAGGAGAGACCCAGTACTTC; CDR3: CASSQGLAGGETQYF
J: TRBJ1-5; V: TRBV10-3; D: .; size: .; length: 14; DNA: TGTGCCATCAGTGACTGGGAGAGCAATCAGCCCCAGCATTTT; CDR3: CAISDWESNQPQHF
J: TRBJ2-2; V: TRBV10-1; D: .; size: once; length: 15; DNA: TGCGCCAGCAGTGTCTCGGGACAAGCCCGGGGGGAGCTGTTTTTT; CDR3: CASSVSGQARGELFF
J: TRBJ2-2; V: TRBV11-2; D: .; size: .; length: 16; DNA: TGTGCCAGCAGCTTAGATGTCTTTCGGGACACCGGGGAGCTGTTTTTT; CDR3: CASSLDVFRDTGELFF
J: TRBJ1-1; V: TRBV28; D: .; size: .; length: 14; DNA: TGTGCCAGCAGTGGGTACGACATGAACACTGAAGCTTTCTTT; CDR3: CASSGYDMNTEAFF